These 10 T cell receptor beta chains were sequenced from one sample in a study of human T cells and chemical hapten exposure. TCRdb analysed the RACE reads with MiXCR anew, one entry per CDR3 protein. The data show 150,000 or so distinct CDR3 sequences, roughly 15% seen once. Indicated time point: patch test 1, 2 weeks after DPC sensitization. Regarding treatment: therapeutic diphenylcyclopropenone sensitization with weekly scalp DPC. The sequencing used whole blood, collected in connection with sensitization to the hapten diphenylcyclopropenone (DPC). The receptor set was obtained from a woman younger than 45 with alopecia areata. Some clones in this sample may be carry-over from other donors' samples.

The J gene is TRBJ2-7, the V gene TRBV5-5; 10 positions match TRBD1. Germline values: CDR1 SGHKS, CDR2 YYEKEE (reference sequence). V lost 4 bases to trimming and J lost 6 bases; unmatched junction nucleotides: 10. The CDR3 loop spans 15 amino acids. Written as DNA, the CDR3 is TGTGCCAGCAGCCAGGGACAGGGGTATTGGGGCGAGCAGTACTTC. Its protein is CASSQGQGYWGEQYF.

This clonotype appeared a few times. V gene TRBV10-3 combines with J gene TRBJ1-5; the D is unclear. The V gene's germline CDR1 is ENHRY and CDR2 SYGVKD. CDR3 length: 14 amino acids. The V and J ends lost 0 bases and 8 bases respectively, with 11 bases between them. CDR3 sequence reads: CAISESDRVEPQHF. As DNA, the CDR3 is TGTGCCATCAGTGAGTCGGATCGGGTTGAGCCCCAGCATTTT.

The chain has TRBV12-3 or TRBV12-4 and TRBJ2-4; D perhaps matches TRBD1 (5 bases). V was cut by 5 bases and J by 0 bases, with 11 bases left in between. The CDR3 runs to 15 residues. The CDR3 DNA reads TGTGCCAGCAGTCTAGACAGTCTAGCCAAAAACATTCAGTACTTC. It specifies CASSLDSLAKNIQYF.

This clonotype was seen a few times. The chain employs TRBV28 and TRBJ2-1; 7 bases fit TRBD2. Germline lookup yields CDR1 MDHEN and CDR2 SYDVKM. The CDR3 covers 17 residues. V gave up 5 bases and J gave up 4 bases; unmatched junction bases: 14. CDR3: CASSPEGGSLTYNEQFF. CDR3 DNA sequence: TGTGCCAGCAGTCCGGAGGGCGGGAGCCTTACTTACAATGAGCAGTTCTTC.

This chain's CDR3 is CASSQDRTSGGSTDTQYF. DNA for the CDR3: TGCGCCAGCAGCCAAGATCGGACTAGCGGGGGGTCTACAGATACGCAGTATTTT. This chain connects TRBV4-3 to TRBJ2-3, with TRBD2 matching 14 bases. The CDR3 loop spans 18 amino acids. V lost 0 bases to trimming and J lost 3 bases; unmatched junction nucleotides: 5. Germline V gives CDR1 LGHNA, CDR2 YSLEER.

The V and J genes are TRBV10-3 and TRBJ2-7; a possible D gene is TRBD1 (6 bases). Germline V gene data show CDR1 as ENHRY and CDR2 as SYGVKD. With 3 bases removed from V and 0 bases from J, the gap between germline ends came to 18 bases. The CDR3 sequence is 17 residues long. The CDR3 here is CAISERSGQGLSYEQYF. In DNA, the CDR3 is TGTGCCATCAGTGAACGTTCGGGACAAGGCCTCTCCTACGAGCAGTACTTC.

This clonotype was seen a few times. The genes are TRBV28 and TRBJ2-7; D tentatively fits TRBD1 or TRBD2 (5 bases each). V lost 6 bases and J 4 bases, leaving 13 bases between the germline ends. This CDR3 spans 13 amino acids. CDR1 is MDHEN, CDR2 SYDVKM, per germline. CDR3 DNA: TGTGCCAGCAGGCCGGGACCGCTATACGAGCAGTACTTC. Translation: CASRPGPLYEQYF. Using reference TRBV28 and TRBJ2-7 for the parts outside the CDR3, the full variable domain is DVKVTQSSRYLVKRTGEKVFLECVQDMDHENMFWYRQDPGLGLRLIYFSYDVKMKEKGDIPEGYSVSREKKERFSLILESASTNQTSMYLCASRPGPLYEQYFGPGTRLTVT.

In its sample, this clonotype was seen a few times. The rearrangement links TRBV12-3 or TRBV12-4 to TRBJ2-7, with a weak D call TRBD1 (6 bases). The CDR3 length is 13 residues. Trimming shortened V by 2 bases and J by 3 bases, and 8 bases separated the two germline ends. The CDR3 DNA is TGTGCCAGCAGTTTAATGACAGGCTACGAGCAGTACTTC. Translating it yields CASSLMTGYEQYF.

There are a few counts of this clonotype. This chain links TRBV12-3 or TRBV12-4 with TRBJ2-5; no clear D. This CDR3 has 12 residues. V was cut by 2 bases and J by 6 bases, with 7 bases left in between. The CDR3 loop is CASSLYHQTQYF. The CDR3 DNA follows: TGTGCCAGCAGTTTATATCATCAGACCCAGTACTTC.

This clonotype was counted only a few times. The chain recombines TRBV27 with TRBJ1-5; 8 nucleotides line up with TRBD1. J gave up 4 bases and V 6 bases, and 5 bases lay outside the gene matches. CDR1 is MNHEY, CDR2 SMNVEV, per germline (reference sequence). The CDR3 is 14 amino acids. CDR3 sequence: CASRPQGDNQPQHF. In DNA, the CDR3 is TGTGCCAGCAGGCCACAGGGGGATAATCAGCCCCAGCATTTT.